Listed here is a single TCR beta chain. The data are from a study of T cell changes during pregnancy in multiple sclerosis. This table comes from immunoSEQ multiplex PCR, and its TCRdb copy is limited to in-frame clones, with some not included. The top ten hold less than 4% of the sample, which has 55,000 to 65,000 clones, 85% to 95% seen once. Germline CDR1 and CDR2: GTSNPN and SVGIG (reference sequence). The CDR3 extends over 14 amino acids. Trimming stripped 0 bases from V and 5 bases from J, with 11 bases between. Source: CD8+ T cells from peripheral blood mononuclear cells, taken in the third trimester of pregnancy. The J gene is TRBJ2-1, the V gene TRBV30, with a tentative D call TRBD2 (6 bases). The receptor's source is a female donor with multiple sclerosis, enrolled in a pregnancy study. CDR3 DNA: TGTGCCTGGAGTGTACAAGGACTAAACAATGAGCAGTTCTTC. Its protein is CAWSVQGLNNEQFF.